A selection of T cell receptor beta chains follows, all from one sample in a study of siplizumab effects on memory and regulatory T cells. Here immunoSEQ multiplex PCR was the method, and the copy in TCRdb shows in-frame clones only, minus some. The sample has 70,000 to 100,000 clones, roughly 95% seen once. The sequencing sample was made of naive CD4+ T cells sorted from blood. Receptors originate from a human donor in good health. Each CDR3 is given with its conserved first and last residue. Each record gives: J gene, D gene, clone size, V gene, CDR3 protein, CDR3 DNA. The D gene is left open where the match is weak. Some rows have no size entry. The others give once, few or many, or a class for an expanded clone.

j_call: TRBJ2-1; d_call: .; clone_size: .; v_call: TRBV12-5; cdr3_aa: CASTESRNEQFF; cdr3_nt: TGTGCTAGTACGGAATCCCGAAATGAGCAGTTCTTC
j_call: TRBJ1-1; d_call: .; clone_size: few; v_call: TRBV6-6; cdr3_aa: CASSPTALTEAFF; cdr3_nt: TGTGCCAGCAGCCCGACAGCACTCACTGAAGCTTTCTTT
j_call: TRBJ1-1; d_call: .; clone_size: .; v_call: TRBV10-3; cdr3_aa: CAISESYGRKMNTEAFF; cdr3_nt: TGTGCCATCAGTGAGTCTTACGGACGTAAAATGAACACTGAAGCTTTCTTT
j_call: TRBJ2-5; d_call: TRBD2; clone_size: .; v_call: TRBV2; cdr3_aa: CASSDGTSGGGGETQYF; cdr3_nt: TGTGCCAGCAGTGACGGGACTAGCGGGGGGGGAGGAGAGACCCAGTACTTC
j_call: TRBJ2-5; d_call: .; clone_size: .; v_call: TRBV30; cdr3_aa: CAWSHTPRQEGETQYF; cdr3_nt: TGTGCCTGGAGCCACACGCCTAGACAGGAGGGAGAGACCCAGTACTTC
j_call: TRBJ1-1; d_call: .; clone_size: once; v_call: TRBV6-6; cdr3_aa: CASRTQVVDTEAFF; cdr3_nt: TGTGCCAGCAGAACCCAGGTGGTGGACACTGAAGCTTTCTTT
j_call: TRBJ1-4; d_call: .; clone_size: .; v_call: TRBV6-1; cdr3_aa: CASSVDPGSEKLFF; cdr3_nt: TGTGCCAGCAGTGTGGATCCCGGGAGTGAAAAACTGTTTTTT
j_call: TRBJ1-2; d_call: .; clone_size: once; v_call: TRBV6-5; cdr3_aa: CASSYSWEYGYTF; cdr3_nt: TGTGCCAGCAGTTACTCGTGGGAGTATGGCTACACCTTC
j_call: TRBJ2-2; d_call: .; clone_size: .; v_call: TRBV2; cdr3_aa: CASSEVGEGGELFF; cdr3_nt: TGTGCCAGCAGTGAAGTAGGCGAAGGCGGGGAGCTGTTTTTT
j_call: TRBJ1-1; d_call: TRBD1; clone_size: .; v_call: TRBV10-3; cdr3_aa: CAISETPGTEGPAFF; cdr3_nt: TGTGCCATCAGTGAGACACCCGGGACAGAAGGCCCAGCTTTCTTT
j_call: TRBJ1-2; d_call: TRBD1; clone_size: .; v_call: TRBV5-1; cdr3_aa: CASSFPGQSYGYTF; cdr3_nt: TGCGCCAGCAGCTTCCCGGGACAGTCCTATGGCTACACCTTC
j_call: TRBJ1-5; d_call: .; clone_size: .; v_call: TRBV6-7; cdr3_aa: CASSLPRMAGGNQPQHF; cdr3_nt: TGTGCCAGCAGCCTACCCCGAATGGCAGGCGGTAATCAGCCCCAGCATTTT
j_call: TRBJ2-7; d_call: TRBD1; clone_size: .; v_call: TRBV5-1; cdr3_aa: CASSFGTVRYEQYF; cdr3_nt: TGCGCCAGCAGCTTCGGGACAGTCCGATACGAGCAGTACTTC
j_call: TRBJ2-2; d_call: .; clone_size: .; v_call: TRBV2; cdr3_aa: CASSESTLGTGELFF; cdr3_nt: TGTGCCAGCAGTGAATCTACGTTGGGAACCGGGGAGCTGTTTTTT
j_call: TRBJ2-3; d_call: .; clone_size: .; v_call: TRBV30; cdr3_aa: CAWSLRAGDTQYF; cdr3_nt: TGTGCCTGGAGCTTAAGGGCCGGAGATACGCAGTATTTT
j_call: TRBJ2-2; d_call: TRBD1; clone_size: .; v_call: TRBV29-1; cdr3_aa: CSVGRGQGGNTGELFF; cdr3_nt: TGCAGCGTGGGAAGGGGACAGGGAGGGAACACCGGGGAGCTGTTTTTT
j_call: TRBJ2-2; d_call: TRBD2; clone_size: .; v_call: TRBV6-5; cdr3_aa: CASRPSGGVGELFF; cdr3_nt: TGTGCCAGCAGACCTAGCGGGGGGGTTGGGGAGCTGTTTTTT
j_call: TRBJ2-7; d_call: .; clone_size: .; v_call: TRBV9; cdr3_aa: CASSPPGPGGYEQYF; cdr3_nt: TGTGCCAGCAGCCCCCCCGGGCCAGGAGGCTACGAGCAGTACTTC
j_call: TRBJ2-3; d_call: .; clone_size: .; v_call: TRBV11-2; cdr3_aa: CASSLVLAGGTDTQYF; cdr3_nt: TGTGCCAGCAGCTTAGTTTTGGCAGGGGGCACAGATACGCAGTATTTT
j_call: TRBJ2-7; d_call: TRBD1; clone_size: .; v_call: TRBV10-3; cdr3_aa: CAISDGTGFYEQYF; cdr3_nt: TGTGCCATCAGTGACGGGACAGGGTTTTACGAGCAGTACTTC
j_call: TRBJ2-4; d_call: .; clone_size: .; v_call: TRBV28; cdr3_aa: CASSFGKNIQYF; cdr3_nt: TGTGCCAGCAGTTTTGGGAAAAACATTCAGTACTTC
j_call: TRBJ1-4; d_call: .; clone_size: .; v_call: TRBV30; cdr3_aa: CAWSRDLNEKLFF; cdr3_nt: TGTGCCTGGAGCCGGGACCTTAATGAAAAACTGTTTTTT
j_call: TRBJ2-2; d_call: .; clone_size: once; v_call: TRBV11-2; cdr3_aa: CASSSQRVLPAGELFF; cdr3_nt: TGTGCCAGCAGCTCACAGAGGGTGTTGCCCGCCGGGGAGCTGTTTTTT
j_call: TRBJ1-3; d_call: .; clone_size: .; v_call: TRBV27; cdr3_aa: CASSSQGASGNTIYF; cdr3_nt: TGTGCCAGCAGTTCTCAGGGAGCCTCTGGAAACACCATATATTTT
j_call: TRBJ2-3; d_call: .; clone_size: .; v_call: TRBV6-5; cdr3_aa: CATSPRGTDTQYF; cdr3_nt: TGTGCCACCTCCCCGCGGGGCACAGATACGCAGTATTTT
j_call: TRBJ2-2; d_call: .; clone_size: .; v_call: TRBV29-1; cdr3_aa: CSHALGATGELFF; cdr3_nt: TGCAGCCACGCGTTGGGGGCCACCGGGGAGCTGTTTTTT
j_call: TRBJ1-1; d_call: .; clone_size: .; v_call: TRBV19; cdr3_aa: CASRQESVTEAFF; cdr3_nt: TGTGCCAGTAGACAGGAGTCCGTTACTGAAGCTTTCTTT
j_call: TRBJ2-2; d_call: .; clone_size: .; v_call: TRBV30; cdr3_aa: CAWSVNTVGELFF; cdr3_nt: TGTGCCTGGAGTGTAAACACGGTCGGGGAGCTGTTTTTT
j_call: TRBJ1-4; d_call: TRBD1; clone_size: .; v_call: TRBV25-1; cdr3_aa: CASSDPPGQGGEKLFF; cdr3_nt: TGTGCCAGCAGTGATCCCCCGGGACAGGGTGGGGAAAAACTGTTTTTT
j_call: TRBJ2-3; d_call: TRBD2; clone_size: .; v_call: TRBV7-2; cdr3_aa: CASSLGRRGGRGDTQYF; cdr3_nt: TGTGCCAGCAGCTTAGGGCGGCGGGGGGGCCGTGGAGATACGCAGTATTTT
j_call: TRBJ2-2; d_call: .; clone_size: .; v_call: TRBV5-1; cdr3_aa: CASSLMGTGELFF; cdr3_nt: TGCGCCAGCAGCTTGATGGGGACCGGGGAGCTGTTTTTT
j_call: TRBJ2-1; d_call: TRBD1; clone_size: .; v_call: TRBV2; cdr3_aa: CASSVDRAYNEQFF; cdr3_nt: TGTGCCAGCAGTGTGGACAGGGCGTACAATGAGCAGTTCTTC
j_call: TRBJ1-5; d_call: .; clone_size: .; v_call: TRBV15; cdr3_aa: CATSRAQYSNQPQHF; cdr3_nt: TGTGCCACCAGCAGAGCACAGTATAGCAATCAGCCCCAGCATTTT
j_call: TRBJ2-1; d_call: .; clone_size: .; v_call: TRBV7-9; cdr3_aa: CASSRLGLSSYNEQFF; cdr3_nt: TGTGCCAGCAGTCGACTAGGGCTAAGCTCCTACAATGAGCAGTTCTTC
j_call: TRBJ2-3; d_call: TRBD2; clone_size: once; v_call: TRBV25-1; cdr3_aa: CASTNSGGADTQYF; cdr3_nt: TGTGCCAGCACTAATAGCGGGGGGGCAGATACGCAGTATTTT
j_call: TRBJ2-3; d_call: TRBD2; clone_size: once; v_call: TRBV29-1; cdr3_aa: CSVASGSTDTQYF; cdr3_nt: TGCAGCGTTGCTAGCGGTTCCACAGATACGCAGTATTTT
j_call: TRBJ2-7; d_call: TRBD1; clone_size: .; v_call: TRBV15; cdr3_aa: CATEGAEGYEQYF; cdr3_nt: TGTGCCACCGAGGGGGCTGAAGGTTACGAGCAGTACTTC
j_call: TRBJ1-5; d_call: .; clone_size: .; v_call: TRBV11-2; cdr3_aa: CASSHEGQPQHF; cdr3_nt: TGTGCCAGCAGCCACGAGGGGCAGCCCCAGCATTTT
j_call: TRBJ2-2; d_call: TRBD2; clone_size: .; v_call: TRBV9; cdr3_aa: CASSPIGGGVGELFF; cdr3_nt: TGTGCCAGCAGCCCTATAGGTGGGGGGGTCGGGGAGCTGTTTTTT
j_call: TRBJ1-3; d_call: .; clone_size: .; v_call: TRBV10-3; cdr3_aa: CAISGGGSGNTIYF; cdr3_nt: TGTGCCATCAGTGGCGGGGGTTCAGGAAACACCATATATTTT
j_call: TRBJ1-4; d_call: .; clone_size: .; v_call: TRBV6-5; cdr3_aa: CASSAISHNEKLFF; cdr3_nt: TGTGCCAGCAGTGCCATTAGCCATAATGAAAAACTGTTTTTT
j_call: TRBJ1-5; d_call: .; clone_size: .; v_call: TRBV7-9; cdr3_aa: CASSSSSRGGLDQPQHF; cdr3_nt: TGTGCCAGCAGTTCTTCCTCGCGGGGGGGTCTGGATCAGCCCCAGCATTTT
j_call: TRBJ2-7; d_call: .; clone_size: .; v_call: TRBV7-2; cdr3_aa: CASSLMGDWSYEQYF; cdr3_nt: TGTGCCAGCAGCTTAATGGGGGACTGGTCCTACGAGCAGTACTTC
j_call: TRBJ1-5; d_call: .; clone_size: .; v_call: TRBV6-5; cdr3_aa: CASSYERGQPQHF; cdr3_nt: TGTGCCAGCAGTTACGAGAGGGGTCAGCCCCAGCATTTT
j_call: TRBJ1-1; d_call: .; clone_size: .; v_call: TRBV18; cdr3_aa: CASSLFSGLDTEAFF; cdr3_nt: TGTGCCAGCTCTCTGTTTTCCGGGTTGGACACTGAAGCTTTCTTT
j_call: TRBJ1-6; d_call: .; clone_size: .; v_call: TRBV19; cdr3_aa: CATSSITGRNSPLHF; cdr3_nt: TGTGCCACCTCCTCCATCACAGGTCGTAACTCACCCCTCCACTTT
j_call: TRBJ2-3; d_call: TRBD2; clone_size: .; v_call: TRBV5-4; cdr3_aa: CASSLAASGGGTDTQYF; cdr3_nt: TGTGCCAGCAGCTTGGCTGCTAGCGGGGGGGGCACAGATACGCAGTATTTT
j_call: TRBJ2-6; d_call: .; clone_size: .; v_call: TRBV6-6; cdr3_aa: CASSYGLSSGANVLTF; cdr3_nt: TGTGCCAGCAGTTACGGACTCAGCTCTGGGGCCAACGTCCTGACTTTC
j_call: TRBJ2-3; d_call: .; clone_size: .; v_call: TRBV11-2; cdr3_aa: CASSPYRASTDTQYF; cdr3_nt: TGTGCCAGCAGCCCCTATCGGGCTAGCACAGATACGCAGTATTTT
j_call: TRBJ1-1; d_call: TRBD1; clone_size: .; v_call: TRBV19; cdr3_aa: CASSPLGQGVPGAFF; cdr3_nt: TGTGCCAGTAGCCCTTTAGGACAGGGGGTTCCTGGAGCTTTCTTT
j_call: TRBJ2-1; d_call: .; clone_size: .; v_call: TRBV7-2; cdr3_aa: CASSSYFVPGQYNEQFF; cdr3_nt: TGTGCCAGCAGCTCCTACTTCGTCCCGGGACAATACAATGAGCAGTTCTTC
j_call: TRBJ1-2; d_call: .; clone_size: once; v_call: TRBV4-2; cdr3_aa: CASNGGSGYGYTF; cdr3_nt: TGTGCCAGCAACGGAGGGTCCGGCTATGGCTACACCTTC
j_call: TRBJ2-2; d_call: .; clone_size: .; v_call: TRBV5-1; cdr3_aa: CASSSETGAGELFF; cdr3_nt: TGCGCCAGCAGTTCCGAGACGGGGGCCGGGGAGCTGTTTTTT
j_call: TRBJ2-1; d_call: .; clone_size: .; v_call: TRBV11-3; cdr3_aa: CASSKTEYNEQFF; cdr3_nt: TGTGCCAGCAGTAAGACAGAATACAATGAGCAGTTCTTC
j_call: TRBJ2-1; d_call: TRBD2; clone_size: .; v_call: TRBV15; cdr3_aa: CATSREGRGLAAYNEQFF; cdr3_nt: TGTGCCACCAGCAGAGAGGGGAGGGGACTAGCGGCATACAATGAGCAGTTCTTC